This paragraph reports one T cell receptor (beta chain). Its antigen is as yet unknown. Single viable CD3+CD4+CD8-CD45RO+ cells were sorted as the memory CD4+ T cells. This sample stems from a study of memory CD4+ T cells and cytomegalovirus serostatus. Clones were read by immunoSEQ multiplex PCR, and TCRdb kept only the in-frame ones, dropping some. Of around 62,000 clones in the sample, about 75% were seen once. Study-level results: CD4+ memory repertoires contained about two fifths of the roughly 160 reported CMV TCRbeta sequences.

The sequence was obtained from an adult in good health and CMV-seropositive. Sequenced input: memory CD4+ T cells from blood.

The CDR3 nucleotides read TGTGCCAGCAGCCCCTTGGGACTAGCGGGAGGATTAAACACCGGGGAGCTGTTTTTT. It is translated as CASSPLGLAGGLNTGELFF. The chain couples TRBV7-3 to TRBJ2-2, with TRBD2 matching 15 bases. Germline V CDR1 and CDR2: SGHTA, FQGTGA. This CDR3 is 19 amino acids long. V trimming: 5 bases; J trimming: 2 bases; junction bases outside the gene matches: 9.